The 7 T cell receptor beta chains below were found in one sample sequenced in a study of cytomegalovirus exposure and HLA in healthy donors. Primers for the PCR totalled 60 Vbeta and 13 Jbeta. TCRdb's copy holds only in-frame clones and misses some; the assay was immunoSEQ multiplex PCR. The sample has approximately 27,000 clones, under 70% seen once. The sample taken for sequencing was PBMCs. These receptors came from a woman aged 45 to 65 in good health and CMV-seronegative.

The CDR3 sequence: CATSTRDRYNEQFF. As DNA, the CDR3 is TGTGCCACCAGCACCCGGGACAGATACAATGAGCAGTTCTTC. The chain employs TRBV15 and TRBJ2-1; 7 positions agree with TRBD1. CDR3 size: 14 residues. Germline V gene data show CDR1 as LNHNV and CDR2 as YYDKDF (reference sequence). J was trimmed by 4 bases and V by 4 bases; bases with no gene match: 4.

The chain is built from TRBV29-1 and TRBJ2-7, with 8 bases matching TRBD2. Germline CDR1 SQVTM, CDR2 ANQGSEA. V lost 4 bases, J lost 2 bases, and 10 bases stayed unmatched. The CDR3 runs 15 residues. The CDR3 sequence is CSVGTGGGRPYEQYF. In DNA, the CDR3 is TGCAGCGTTGGGACGGGGGGCGGGAGGCCCTACGAGCAGTACTTC.

This chain links TRBV19 with TRBJ1-4; D is ambiguous. CDR3 length: 15 amino acids. V lost 7 bases and J lost 10, with 22 bases in between. The germline V gene has CDR1 LNHDA and CDR2 SQIVND (reference sequence). CDR3 coding DNA: TGTGCCAGTAACCCCCTAAACACCGCGGGTGGAAAACTGTTTTTT. Protein: CASNPLNTAGGKLFF.

V gene TRBV5-4 combines with J gene TRBJ1-6; maybe TRBD1 (5 bases). This CDR3 region has 15 residues. Trimming cost V 0 bases and J 7 bases, with 11 bases left between them. Per germline, CDR1 SGHNT and CDR2 YYREEE (reference sequence). The CDR3 DNA reads as TGTGCCAGCAGCTTGGGGACAATGAGGAATTCACCCCTCCACTTT. As protein: CASSLGTMRNSPLHF.

The rearrangement links TRBV6-5 to TRBJ2-5; tentative D call: TRBD2 (6 bases). Germline V gene data show CDR1 as MNHEY and CDR2 as SVGAGI. V dropped 6 bases and J dropped 1 base, with 15 bases sitting between them. The CDR3 runs to 15 residues. DNA for the CDR3: TGTGCCAGCAGCCCTGGACTACACCTCCAAGAGACCCAGTACTTC. Protein: CASSPGLHLQETQYF.

The chain recombines TRBV6-5 with TRBJ1-6; possible D gene TRBD1, 6 bases. Germline assignment: CDR1 MNHEY and CDR2 SVGAGI. Deletions cut 8 bases from V and 4 bases from J, with 12 bases between. This CDR3 has 14 amino acids. The CDR3 reads CASGRDTYNSPLHF. The CDR3 DNA is TGTGCCAGCGGCCGGGACACATATAATTCACCCCTCCACTTT.

The rearrangement joins TRBV4-2 to TRBJ1-5; 9 bases line up with TRBD1. The junction had 5 bases not matched to a gene; V was cut back by 6 bases and J by 5 bases. Germline V gene data show CDR1 as LGHNA and CDR2 as YNFKEQ. This CDR3 spans 14 amino acids. The CDR3 nucleotides read TGTGCCAGCAGTACAGGGGGCGTGGATCAGCCCCAGCATTTT. It is translated as CASSTGGVDQPQHF.